This T cell receptor beta chain stems from a study of regulatory T cells in long-lasting Graves disease (dated by TCRdb to 2020 to 2023). A note on the overall study: Persistent Graves' disease meant more than 5 years of antithyroid drug treatment with TSH receptor autoantibodies that stayed positive. Patients with persistent Graves' disease were compared with patients with newly diagnosed Graves' disease using TCR sequencing and RNA sequencing of peripheral blood. The study was conducted in China and was registered as a clinical trial. A total of approximately 35 samples were covered by TCR sequencing, comprising some 13 persistent and about 20 newly diagnosed Graves' disease patients. Persistent Graves' disease patients in the clinical cohort had taken antithyroid drugs for roughly ten years on average. The research as a whole found: Only peripheral blood was studied, because thyroid tissue, the primary lesion, was inaccessible. The authors acknowledged the small sample size as a limitation that may reduce accuracy. Preferential use of TRBV28, TRBJ1-2 and TRBJ2-5 was observed in persistent disease, whereas TRBV20-1 and TRBJ2-1 were favored in newly diagnosed disease. Persistent Graves' disease patients showed lower TCR Shannon entropy and fewer highly expanded clones than newly diagnosed patients, suggesting clonal expansion. Persistent patients shared more public clonotypes among themselves (around 2,500) than newly diagnosed patients did (nearly 1,000). Sequencing and analysis were limited to the TCR beta chain.

The germline V gene (reference sequence) supplies CDR1 DFQATT and CDR2 SNEGSKA. The V end loses 5 bases and the J end loses 1 base, and a stretch of 14 bases separates them. The CDR3 goes from the cysteine to the phenylalanine over 15 residues. Just CDR3 DNA is preserved here, 45 bases in frame from base 1. The sample's time point label, in plain terms: persistent/refractory GD, antithyroid drugs over 5 years with positive TRAb. For both TCR sequencing and RNA sequencing, RNA was extracted from PBMCs in TRIzol. Graves' disease was diagnosed according to American Thyroid Association guidelines. Patients for the study were recruited at an endocrinology department in Xi'an, China. Each patient gave approximately 8.8 milliliters of peripheral blood, collected in an EDTA anticoagulant tube. Ficoll Paque Plus density gradient separation was used to isolate PBMCs, and no further T cell sorting was performed. An Agilent 2100 Bioanalyzer and agarose gel were used to assess RNA quality, and a NanoDrop 2000 was used to measure RNA concentration.

This clonotype has only a few counts. The antigen it binds to is not known. Base qualities are not recorded, but no much larger clone differs from it by a single base. Library construction relied on multiplex PCR. The sample was run on an Illumina HiSeq 4000. TCR beta libraries were built with iRepertoire HTBI primers and Arm-PCR amplification of CDR3 regions. PCR products were gel purified before sequencing. The authors' analysis ran thus. A total of fewer than 80 TRBV and about 13 TRBJ segments were identified across samples and were used for gene usage analysis of CDR3 amino acid clonotypes. COPE and FqMerger were used to merge filtered high-quality paired reads into contigs. BLAST was used to align contigs to the IMGT TRBV, TRBD and TRBJ reference genes, and CDR3 was defined following IMGT. Highly expanded clones were defined as clonotypes with a frequency above 0.1%. Repertoire diversity was measured by Shannon entropy, and V-J evenness by the Gini coefficient. A clonotype was considered public if more than one individual shared it. TCRdb applied fastp at Q25 and MiXCR to the public reads, then kept only in-frame beta chains. Duplicate CDR3 protein sequences are folded into a single record with the most common DNA and genes. Here the V and J calls rest on TCRdb's processing, not on the authors' analysis. The sample table records almost 350,000 distinct CDR3 sequences; 20% of these occur just once. Together, the top ten hold over 25% of the sample.

This material consisted of peripheral blood mononuclear cells (PBMCs), taken when the disease was refractory, from a patient treated with antithyroid drugs. The clonotype originates from a female donor with Graves disease. This chain is built from TRBV20-1 and TRBJ2-2; no D gene can be assigned with confidence. The nucleotide sequence is given as TGCAGTGCTCCTCGTAGCAGGATGAACACCGGGGAGCTGTTTTTT. Translated, it reads CSAPRSRMNTGELFF.